These 20 T cell receptor beta chains came from one sample sequenced in a study of cytomegalovirus exposure and HLA in healthy donors. In the PCR, 60 Vbeta and 13 Jbeta primers were used. The protocol was immunoSEQ multiplex PCR, while the TCRdb copy is restricted to in-frame clones and leaves out a portion. This repertoire shows about 130,000 clones, 65% to 80% found once; its top ten account for 0.95% to 1.1%. Material: PBMCs. Receptors were obtained from a human donor in good health.

The chain uses TRBV6-1 and TRBJ1-4; 10 bases agree with TRBD1. This CDR3 is 15 amino acids long. Per the germline V gene, CDR1 is MNHNS and CDR2 is SASEGT. V was clipped by 4 bases and J by 7 bases; unmatched bases: 6. The CDR3 sequence: CASSVLGQGSEKLFF. As DNA, the CDR3 is TGTGCCAGCAGTGTACTGGGACAGGGGAGTGAAAAACTGTTTTTT.

The J gene is TRBJ1-2, the V gene TRBV4-2, with D possibly being TRBD1 (6 bases). This CDR3 comprises 15 residues. CDR1 is LGHNA, CDR2 YNFKEQ, per germline. V shed 3 bases and J shed 3 bases, with 14 bases lying between them. The CDR3 spells CASSHLTGVDYGYTF. The CDR3 DNA sequence: TGTGCCAGCAGCCATTTGACAGGAGTGGACTATGGCTACACCTTC.

The chain is built from TRBV9 and TRBJ2-1; a possible D gene is TRBD2 (6 bases). The CDR3 covers 13 residues. The ends were cut back, 3 bases at V and 9 bases at J, with 13 bases in the middle. Germline V CDR1 and CDR2: SGDLS, YYNGEE. CDR3 loop: CASSALSGVEQFF. The CDR3 nucleotides are TGTGCCAGCAGCGCTTTGTCGGGGGTTGAGCAGTTCTTC.

Only one count was recorded for this clone. The chain combines TRBV6-1 with TRBJ2-1, with 10 positions matching TRBD2. Per germline, CDR1 MNHNS and CDR2 SASEGT. This CDR3 has 15 amino acids. V dropped 7 bases and J dropped 0; count of bases not matched to a gene: 3. As DNA, the CDR3 is TGTGCCAGCAAGGAGCGGGGGGGCTCCTACAATGAGCAGTTCTTC. Translation: CASKERGGSYNEQFF.

This clone was picked up one time. The chain recombines TRBV5-1 with TRBJ2-1; perhaps TRBD1 as D (5 bases). V lost 0 bases and J 10 bases, leaving 14 bases between the germline ends. The CDR3 extends over 14 amino acids. Germline-derived CDR1 and CDR2 are SGHRS and YFSETQ. Written as DNA, the CDR3 is TGCGCCAGCAGCTTGGACAGACCCGCAGGGGAGCAGTTCTTC. This translates into CASSLDRPAGEQFF.

The chain links TRBV6-1 to TRBJ1-2; 7 bases are a match to TRBD1. Germline lookup yields CDR1 MNHNS and CDR2 SASEGT. This CDR3 has 15 residues. Trimming cost V 7 bases and J 5 bases; bases outside gene matches: 13. The CDR3 region has the DNA TGTGCCAGCACCCCTCGACAGGGTTTATCGTATGGCTACACCTTC. It encodes CASTPRQGLSYGYTF.

The chain employs TRBV6-7 and TRBJ2-7, with TRBD1 identical over 7 bases. TRBV6-7 is reported as an ORF; its role is uncertain. CDR3 length: 16 amino acids. V shed 5 bases and J 2 bases; nucleotides not matched to a gene: 12. The CDR3 spells CASSRKAGDRAYEQYF. DNA for the CDR3: TGTGCCAGCAGTCGAAAGGCTGGGGACAGAGCCTACGAGCAGTACTTC.

This clone was recorded a few times. The V and J genes are TRBV6-6 and TRBJ1-1, with 8 bases matching TRBD1. CDR1 MNHNY and CDR2 SVGAGI come from the germline V gene (reference sequence). CDR3 size: 14 residues. With 5 bases clipped from V and 1 base from J, the junction kept 3 bases outside the gene matches. The CDR3 region is CASSAGTGNTEAFF. In DNA form, the CDR3 reads TGTGCCAGCAGTGCCGGGACAGGGAACACTGAAGCTTTCTTT.

This clone occurred a few times. The rearrangement links TRBV6-1 to TRBJ1-1, with TRBD1 identical over 7 bases. CDR1 MNHNS and CDR2 SASEGT come from the germline V gene. The V gene end was trimmed by 6 bases and the J gene end by 6 bases; junction bases not matched to a gene: 10. This CDR3 region has 14 residues. The CDR3 DNA follows: TGTGCCAGCAGAAGACAGGGCGGTTGGGCTGAAGCTTTCTTT. Translating gives CASRRQGGWAEAFF.

The chain links TRBV5-5 to TRBJ2-3, with 7 bases that match TRBD2. CDR1 and CDR2 from the germline V gene are SGHKS and YYEKEE (reference sequence). The CDR3 has 15 amino acids. Losses at the gene ends were 1 base for V and 5 bases for J; bases not matched to a gene: 7. CDR3 bases: TGTGCCAGCAGCTTGACCTCGCTAGCGGAAGATACGCAGTATTTT. Protein sequence: CASSLTSLAEDTQYF.

This chain joins TRBV19 and TRBJ1-5, with TRBD1 identical over 7 bases. This CDR3 has 15 residues. Trimming cost V 3 bases and J 1 base; bases outside gene matches: 3. Germline V gene lookup returns CDR1 LNHDA and CDR2 SQIVND (reference sequence). CDR3 sequence: CASSISTGSNQPQHF. CDR3 in DNA: TGTGCCAGTAGTATTTCGACAGGGAGCAATCAGCCCCAGCATTTT.

V is TRBV7-2 and J is TRBJ2-2, with D perhaps TRBD1 (5 bases). The CDR3 is made up of 15 amino acids. Looked up from germline, CDR1 is SGHTA and CDR2 is FQGNSA. Trimming pared 1 base from V and 7 bases from J, leaving 13 bases between. The CDR3 spells CASSLGQGSSGELFF. In nucleotides, the CDR3 is TGTGCCAGCAGCTTAGGGCAGGGAAGTAGCGGGGAGCTGTTTTTT. The entire variable domain, with the rest obtained from reference TRBV7-2 and TRBJ2-2, is as follows: GAGVSQSPSNKVTEKGKDVELRCDPISGHTALYWYRQSLGQGLEFLIYFQGNSAPDKSGLPSDRFSAERTGGSVSTLTIQRTQQEDSAVYLCASSLGQGSSGELFFGEGSRLTVL.

The rearrangement joins TRBV11-2 to TRBJ2-5, with D maybe TRBD1 (6 bases). Germline CDR1 is SGHAT and CDR2 is FQNNGV. The ends were cut back, 3 bases at V and 7 bases at J, with 15 bases in the middle. The CDR3 is 14 amino acids. As DNA, the CDR3 is TGTGCCAGCAGCTTGGCAGGGGCAACGGGGACCCAGTACTTC. Translation gives CASSLAGATGTQYF.

This clone appeared once. The genes are TRBV28 and TRBJ1-4; D is perhaps TRBD1 (5 bases). This CDR3 contains 14 residues. The germline V gene has CDR1 MDHEN and CDR2 SYDVKM. Trimming removed 9 bases from V and 3 bases from J, with 14 bases in between. Written as DNA, the CDR3 is TGTGCCAGTCGAATCGGGGGAGCTAATGAAAAACTGTTTTTT. This gives the protein CASRIGGANEKLFF.

The V gene is TRBV6-1, the J gene TRBJ1-1, with D unclear. The germline V gene encodes CDR1 MNHNS and CDR2 SASEGT. The CDR3 contains 8 residues. V lost 11 bases to trimming and J lost 10 bases, with 8 bases between them. CDR3 sequence reads: CASGGAFF. In nucleotides, the CDR3 is TGTGCCTCTGGCGGAGCTTTCTTT.

This sequence joins TRBV5-4 and TRBJ2-7; TRBD2 is a possible D gene (6 bases). The V end was cut by 0 bases, the J end by 3 bases, with 13 bases between. CDR1 SGHNT and CDR2 YYREEE come from the germline V gene (reference sequence). This CDR3 region has 15 residues. The CDR3 DNA sequence: TGTGCCAGCAGCTTGGATTTGATTAGCGGCTACGAGCAGTACTTC. Amino acid sequence: CASSLDLISGYEQYF.

The rearrangement joins TRBV5-6 to TRBJ2-7; 8 bases agree with TRBD1. The CDR3 consists of 15 residues. Germline assignment: CDR1 SGHDT and CDR2 YYEEEE. With V trimmed by 2 bases and J by 5 bases, 9 bases remained unmatched. The CDR3 loop reads CASSFGQGVIHEQYF. CDR3 sequence (DNA): TGTGCCAGCAGCTTTGGACAGGGTGTAATCCACGAGCAGTACTTC.

This rearrangement joins TRBV28 to TRBJ2-1, with D perhaps TRBD1 (5 bases). Between the trimmed V and J ends, which lost 4 bases and 10 bases, there was a span of 17 bases. This CDR3 is 14 amino acids long. CDR1 MDHEN and CDR2 SYDVKM come from the germline V gene. CDR3 residues: CASSWGRVTGEQFF. The CDR3 nucleotides read TGTGCCAGCAGTTGGGGCAGGGTGACTGGGGAGCAGTTCTTC. Drawing the rest from reference TRBV28 and TRBJ2-1, the complete variable domain is DVKVTQSSRYLVKRTGEKVFLECVQDMDHENMFWYRQDPGLGLRLIYFSYDVKMKEKGDIPEGYSVSREKKERFSLILESASTNQTSMYLCASSWGRVTGEQFFGPGTRLTVL.

The chain couples TRBV4-2 to TRBJ2-3; 10 bases agree with TRBD2. This CDR3 has 17 amino acids. In germline, CDR1 is LGHNA, CDR2 YNFKEQ. The junction had 9 bases not matched to a gene; V was cut back by 2 bases and J by 4 bases. CDR3 sequence reads: CASSQKGLAGVSDTQYF. The CDR3 nucleotides read TGTGCCAGCAGCCAAAAGGGGCTAGCGGGGGTATCAGATACGCAGTATTTT.

This chain connects TRBV4-1 to TRBJ2-5, with TRBD2 as a possible D gene (7 bases). Germline CDR1 MGHRA, CDR2 YSYEKL. CDR3 length: 15 amino acids. V lost 1 base, J lost 6 bases, and 15 bases lay in between. The CDR3: CASSQGGGGGQTQYF. The CDR3 DNA follows: TGCGCCAGCAGCCAAGGAGGAGGGGGAGGGCAGACCCAGTACTTC.